This T cell receptor (beta chain) was obtained from a study of cytomegalovirus exposure and HLA in healthy donors. Study-level findings and limits: Data from an earlier analysis indicated that most TCR beta V segments were productive either about 90% or about 30% of the time. Specificity of three CMV-associated chains for CMV antigens was verified in vitro. Presence/absence analyses rested on an assumption that sequencing depth was roughly uniform across donors. At a 0.05 false discovery rate, a later analysis found around 15,000 TCR beta sequences to be associated with HLA alleles.

The sample holds many counts of this clone. Its matching antigen is unknown. Germline assignment: CDR1 MDHEN and CDR2 SYDVKM. V was pared by 4 bases and J by 1 base, with 11 bases between. The CDR3 loop spans 14 amino acids. Both 60 Vbeta primers and 13 Jbeta primers went into the PCR. Here immunoSEQ multiplex PCR was the method, and the copy in TCRdb shows in-frame clones only, minus some. Among over 150,000 clones listed, more than 80% were seen once. The sequence derives from a woman in her forties or fifties in good health and CMV-seronegative. The V gene is TRBV28, the J gene TRBJ2-7; maybe TRBD1 (6 bases). Sequencing input: PBMCs. Written as DNA, the CDR3 is TGTGCCAGCAGTTCCCCCGGACAGTCCTACGAGCAGTACTTC. This translates into CASSSPGQSYEQYF.